These T cell receptor beta chains were read from a single sample in a study of CD8 T cells in ankylosing spondylitis. TCRdb redid the calling of the 5' RACE reads with MiXCR, one entry per CDR3 protein. The table shows about 250,000 distinct CDR3 sequences, with more than 25% occurring only once. Sequencing was carried out using blood, either unsorted or a sorted T cell fraction (not recorded which). The receptors were gathered from a male donor with ankylosing spondylitis or in good health (not recorded which). The CDR3 runs from the conserved cysteine through the conserved F or W. Each record gives: clone size, D gene, J gene, V gene, CDR3 protein, CDR3 DNA. A D gene is named only where the DNA matches it firmly. Clone size is shown for a subset of rows, as once, few, many or a class of expanded clone.

>few|-|TRBJ1-1|TRBV6-6
CASSYPTEAFF
TGTGCCAGCAGTTACCCCACTGAAGCTTTCTTT
>few|-|TRBJ2-3|TRBV12-3/TRBV12-4
CASSSDPGTDTQYF
TGTGCCAGCAGTTCTGACCCCGGCACAGATACGCAGTATTTT
>-|-|TRBJ1-2|TRBV6-5
CASSILSIGGNYGYTF
TGTGCCAGCAGTATCCTCAGTATCGGGGGGAACTATGGCTACACCTTC
>few|TRBD1|TRBJ1-1|TRBV12-3/TRBV12-4
CASNRGPGRNTEAFF
TGTGCCAGCAACAGGGGCCCCGGGAGGAACACTGAAGCTTTCTTT
>-|-|TRBJ2-1|TRBV5-1
CASSLLASYNEQFF
TGCGCCAGCAGCTTGCTGGCCTCCTACAATGAGCAGTTCTTC
>-|-|TRBJ2-7|TRBV12-3/TRBV12-4
CASSLLGQGEQYF
TGTGCCAGCAGTTTACTGGGGCAAGGGGAGCAGTACTTC
>-|TRBD2|TRBJ2-5|TRBV12-3/TRBV12-4
CASSDSGGADQETQYF
TGTGCCAGCAGCGATAGCGGGGGGGCCGACCAAGAGACCCAGTACTTC
>few|-|TRBJ2-4|TRBV20-1
CSAELSGGHIQYF
TGCAGTGCTGAACTGAGTGGGGGGCACATTCAGTACTTC
>few|-|TRBJ1-6|TRBV20-1
CSARAPGRQGTPLHF
TGCAGTGCTAGAGCCCCGGGCCGGCAGGGTACACCCCTCCACTTT
>-|-|TRBJ1-4|TRBV7-8
CASSGGEEKLFF
TGTGCCAGCAGCGGGGGGGAAGAAAAACTGTTTTTT
>-|-|TRBJ2-5|TRBV29-1
CSASVPPGETQYF
TGCAGCGCCTCAGTGCCACCCGGGGAGACCCAGTACTTC